Presented here are 16 T cell receptor beta chains from one specimen sequenced in a study of CD8 T cells in ankylosing spondylitis. MiXCR was run by TCRdb on the 5' RACE reads, yielding one entry per CDR3 protein. Of a few hundred thousand distinct CDR3 sequences listed, around 20% are singletons. The material sequenced was blood, either unsorted or a sorted T cell fraction (not recorded which). These receptors were collected from a male donor with ankylosing spondylitis or in good health (not recorded which).

The table lists this clonotype with a few counts. The chain combines TRBV10-3 with TRBJ2-7; 8 bases are a match to TRBD2. CDR3 length: 15 amino acids. Trimming cost V 6 bases and J 4 bases; bases outside gene matches: 11. The germline V gene has CDR1 ENHRY and CDR2 SYGVKD. CDR3: CAIRNPSGPAYEQYF. The DNA of the CDR3 is TGTGCCATCAGAAACCCTAGCGGGCCTGCATACGAGCAGTACTTC.

The chain links TRBV28 to TRBJ2-5, with TRBD2 as a possible D gene (6 bases). CDR3 size: 15 residues. V lost 6 bases, J lost 2 bases, and 16 bases lay in between. Germline assignment: CDR1 MDHEN and CDR2 SYDVKM. CDR3 loop: CASSPTRRLQETQYF. The CDR3 DNA reads TGTGCCAGCAGCCCGACTAGAAGACTTCAAGAGACCCAGTACTTC.

The genes are TRBV7-8 and TRBJ2-3; a possible D gene is TRBD1 (7 bases). This CDR3 is 15 amino acids long. Between the trimmed V and J ends, which lost 7 bases and 4 bases, there was a span of 18 bases. Germline V CDR1 and CDR2: SGHVS, FQNEAQ. CDR3 loop: CASNPSGGLSDTQYF. DNA for the CDR3: TGTGCCAGCAACCCATCAGGGGGGCTCTCAGATACGCAGTATTTT.

The chain recombines TRBV20-1 with TRBJ2-7; D possibly corresponds to TRBD2 (5 bases). The CDR3 length is 15 residues. Germline V CDR1 and CDR2: DFQATT, SNEGSKA (reference sequence). V lost 0 bases and J lost 4, with 16 bases in between. The CDR3 DNA reads TGCAGTGCTAGAGAGGCTTTCGGACTCCCATACGAGCAGTACTTC. It encodes CSAREAFGLPYEQYF.

This clonotype was counted between two and nine times. The J gene is TRBJ2-1, the V gene TRBV19; D not certain. The CDR3 extends over 16 amino acids. Trimming shortened V by 3 bases and J by 0 bases, and 12 bases separated the two germline ends. Per germline, CDR1 LNHDA and CDR2 SQIVND (reference sequence). The CDR3 DNA follows: TGTGCCAGTAGTATCGTGGGGATAACCTCCTACAATGAGCAGTTCTTC. Its translation is CASSIVGITSYNEQFF.

This clonotype showed up just a few times. The V and J genes are TRBV7-9 and TRBJ2-3; 9 nucleotides line up with TRBD1. The V and J ends lost 0 bases and 3 bases, in that order; junction bases with no gene match: 7. Germline V CDR1 and CDR2: SEHNR, FQNEAQ (reference sequence). The CDR3 sequence is 17 residues long. The CDR3: CASSLALRDRETDTQYF. The CDR3 coding sequence is TGTGCCAGCAGCTTAGCTTTAAGGGACAGGGAGACAGATACGCAGTATTTT.

The chain employs TRBV7-8 and TRBJ2-7, with D unresolved. The CDR3 runs 16 residues. Trimming removed 0 bases at V and 5 bases at J, with 17 bases between. CDR1 and CDR2 from the germline V gene are SGHVS and FQNEAQ. This CDR3 is CASSLAWGKGVNEQYF. The CDR3 nucleotides read TGTGCCAGCAGCTTAGCGTGGGGAAAGGGTGTGAACGAGCAGTACTTC.

This clonotype occurred a few times. The rearrangement uses TRBV10-3 and TRBJ2-1; D remains unclear. The CDR3 runs 18 residues. Trimming shortened V by 5 bases and J by 8 bases, and 28 bases separated the two germline ends. The germline CDR1 and CDR2 sequences are ENHRY and SYGVKD. The DNA for the CDR3 is TGTGCCATCAGTTTCATGTTCGGGCAAAACATTGCAGGCGATGAGCAGTTCTTC. It encodes CAISFMFGQNIAGDEQFF.

This clonotype came up once. The rearrangement joins TRBV11-2 to TRBJ1-1, with TRBD1 as a possible D gene (5 bases). Between the trimmed V and J ends, which lost 5 bases and 4 bases, there was a span of 11 bases. The CDR3 contains 13 residues. CDR1 and CDR2 (germline): SGHAT, FQNNGV. CDR3 bases: TGTGCCAGCAGCGACGGGGGGGGCACTGAAGCTTTCTTT. Protein product: CASSDGGGTEAFF.

The table lists this clonotype with many counts. The rearrangement uses TRBV19 and TRBJ2-3; D not certain. CDR1 is LNHDA, CDR2 SQIVND, per germline (reference sequence). V was cut by 6 bases and J by 4 bases, with 5 bases left in between. The CDR3 runs 11 residues. The DNA of the CDR3 is TGTGCCAGTAGAGGAGCAGATACGCAGTATTTT. Protein sequence: CASRGADTQYF.

This clonotype was counted only a few times. V usage is TRBV25-1 and J usage is TRBJ2-3; D may be TRBD1 (5 bases). V shed 1 base and J shed 11 bases, with 16 bases lying between them. There are 14 residues in the CDR3. Germline V gene sequence: CDR1 MGHDK, CDR2 SYGVNS. The CDR3 reads CASSESQRWGQQYF. CDR3 nucleotides: TGTGCCAGCAGTGAATCTCAAAGATGGGGCCAGCAGTATTTT.

CDR3 loop: CASRTERGYNEQFF. The CDR3 DNA is TGCGCCAGCAGAACCGAGCGGGGCTACAATGAGCAGTTCTTC. V gene TRBV5-1 combines with J gene TRBJ2-1; 7 bases match TRBD2. This CDR3 comprises 14 residues. Trimming removed 5 bases from V and 3 bases from J; junction bases left unmatched: 5. Germline V gene sequence: CDR1 SGHRS, CDR2 YFSETQ.

Only a few counts were recorded for this clonotype. In nucleotides, the CDR3 is TGCAGTGCTAGTGCGGGACAGGGGGTCCAGACCCAGTACTTC. It specifies CSASAGQGVQTQYF. This chain uses TRBV20-1 with TRBJ2-5, with 11 bases lining up with TRBD1. Trimming cost V 3 bases and J 6 bases; bases outside gene matches: 6. CDR3 length: 14 residues. The V gene's germline CDR1 is DFQATT and CDR2 SNEGSKA (reference sequence).

The chain is built from TRBV15 and TRBJ2-1; 10 bases line up with TRBD2. CDR3 size: 15 residues. Germline loops: CDR1 LNHNV, CDR2 YYDKDF (reference sequence). Germline trimming cut 1 base from V and 9 bases from J; bases unmatched to any gene: 6. CDR3 coding DNA: TGTGCCACCAGCAGAGCTAGCGGGGGTTGGGTTGAGCAGTTCTTC. This sequence encodes CATSRASGGWVEQFF. The full variable domain, in which reference TRBV15 and TRBJ2-1 provide the parts outside the CDR3, is DAMVIQNPRYQVTQFGKPVTLSCSQTLNHNVMYWYQQKSSQAPKLLFHYYDKDFNNEADTPDNFQSRRPNTSFCFLDIRSPGLGDTAMYLCATSRASGGWVEQFFGPGTRLTVL.

The chain employs TRBV29-1 and TRBJ2-7, with TRBD1 matching 8 bases. The germline CDR1 and CDR2 sequences are SQVTM and ANQGSEA. The CDR3 spans 12 residues. The V and J ends lost 7 bases and 6 bases, in that order; junction bases with no gene match: 8. The CDR3 nucleotides are TGCAGCGCGACAGGGGACGGGGGCGAGCAGTACTTC. Translation gives CSATGDGGEQYF.

This clonotype was picked up a small number of times. The genes are TRBV11-1 and TRBJ2-3; TRBD2 matches 8 bases. Unmatched junction bases numbered 13, after V lost 2 bases and J lost 0 bases. The germline gives CDR1 SGHAT, CDR2 FQDESV (reference sequence). This CDR3 is built from 19 residues. CDR3 in amino acids: CASSLPPPFSGESTDTQYF. DNA of the CDR3: TGTGCCAGCAGCTTACCCCCGCCCTTTAGCGGGGAAAGCACAGATACGCAGTATTTT.